Presented here are 10 T cell receptor beta chains from one specimen sequenced in a study of cytomegalovirus exposure and HLA in healthy donors. Use of 60 Vbeta and 13 Jbeta primers characterized the PCR. TCRdb's table, derived via immunoSEQ multiplex PCR, lists solely in-frame clones and lacks some. This repertoire shows approximately 140,000 clones, over 65% found once; its top ten account for around 2.5%. Sequencing was carried out using PBMCs. These receptors came from a male donor in good health and CMV-seronegative.

This chain uses TRBV19 with TRBJ1-4; D is unclear. Looked up from germline, CDR1 is LNHDA and CDR2 is SQIVND (reference sequence). The CDR3 spans 15 residues. The ends were cut back, 6 bases at V and 7 bases at J, with 18 bases in the middle. In nucleotides, the CDR3 is TGTGCCAGTAGCCGGACTGATGTCCTCCGTGAAAAACTGTTTTTT. The encoded protein is CASSRTDVLREKLFF.

The rearrangement joins TRBV27 to TRBJ2-1, with D maybe TRBD2 (6 bases). CDR3 length equals 16 residues. Germline lookup yields CDR1 MNHEY and CDR2 SMNVEV (reference sequence). Trimming removed 7 bases at V and 5 bases at J, with 21 bases between. The CDR3 loop is CASTPSYGEVHNEQFF. The CDR3 DNA reads as TGTGCCAGCACCCCATCGTATGGGGAGGTCCACAATGAGCAGTTCTTC.

This rearrangement joins TRBV10-3 to TRBJ1-1; unclear D gene. Germline CDR1 ENHRY, CDR2 SYGVKD. V was pared by 1 base and J by 4 bases, with 10 bases between. CDR3 length: 14 residues. The CDR3 coding sequence is TGTGCCATCAGTGAGTATCGATCGGGCACTGAAGCTTTCTTT. Protein: CAISEYRSGTEAFF.

The V call is TRBV19, the J call TRBJ1-5, with D maybe TRBD1 (6 bases). CDR3 size: 14 residues. Germline CDR1 is LNHDA and CDR2 is SQIVND (reference sequence). V lost 5 bases and J lost 0, with 8 bases in between. CDR3 in DNA: TGTGCCAGTAGTTGGACAGTTAGCAATCAGCCCCAGCATTTT. It translates to CASSWTVSNQPQHF.

The chain recombines TRBV7-8 with TRBJ1-5; D ambiguous. With 4 bases removed from V and 3 bases from J, the gap between germline ends came to 10 bases. CDR1 SGHVS and CDR2 FQNEAQ come from the germline V gene. This CDR3 is 14 amino acids long. In DNA form, the CDR3 reads TGTGCCAGCAGCTCGTTCGGGGTCAATCAGCCCCAGCATTTT. Translated, it gives CASSSFGVNQPQHF.

The V call is TRBV19, the J call TRBJ2-1; 12 positions match TRBD2. Germline CDR1 LNHDA, CDR2 SQIVND (reference sequence). This CDR3 spans 12 amino acids. Trimming cost V 6 bases and J 15 bases; bases outside gene matches: 6. As DNA, the CDR3 is TGTGCCAGTAGGCTAGCGGGAGGGCCACCGTTCTTC. Amino acids: CASRLAGGPPFF.

In its sample, this clone was seen once. V and J are TRBV5-3 and TRBJ1-2; D uncertain. TRBV5-3 is reported as an ORF; its role is uncertain. The CDR3 has 17 residues. Trimming removed 4 bases from V and 8 bases from J, with 27 bases in between. This CDR3 reads CARSPTSFPEAHRGYTF. For the CDR3, the DNA is TGTGCCAGAAGCCCAACCTCCTTCCCAGAGGCACACCGGGGCTACACCTTC.

This rearrangement joins TRBV28 to TRBJ2-7; D uncertain. The CDR3 covers 13 residues. V was trimmed by 5 bases and J by 3 bases, leaving 11 bases between them. The germline gives CDR1 MDHEN, CDR2 SYDVKM. This chain's CDR3 is CASSPSDYYEQYF. As DNA, the CDR3 is TGTGCCAGCAGTCCCTCAGATTACTACGAGCAGTACTTC.

The V and J genes are TRBV19 and TRBJ2-2; 9 bases are a match to TRBD1. CDR1 and CDR2 (germline): LNHDA, SQIVND (reference sequence). The CDR3 consists of 15 residues. V was clipped by 1 base and J by 6 bases; unmatched bases: 3. CDR3 DNA sequence: TGTGCCAGTAGTATAGGGACAGGGGAACCCGGGGAGCTGTTTTTT. Protein product: CASSIGTGEPGELFF.

The rearrangement uses TRBV5-3 and TRBJ1-2; 8 bases fit TRBD1. TRBV5-3 is reported as an ORF; its role is uncertain. After removal of 4 bases from V and 6 bases from J, the junction contained 8 bases not matched to a gene. CDR3 length: 14 residues. The CDR3 protein is CARSIPDRAHGYTF. CDR3 nucleotides: TGTGCCAGAAGCATCCCGGACAGGGCCCATGGCTACACCTTC.